Sequencing of this TCR beta chain was carried out in a study of T-cell memory formation after mild COVID-19. This clonotype was found a few times. The germline V gene has CDR1 DFQATT and CDR2 SNEGSKA (reference sequence). The CDR3 contains 15 residues. One entry per CDR3 protein, called by TCRdb with MiXCR from the 5' RACE reads. This sample has approximately 230,000 distinct CDR3 sequences, with roughly 15% found just once. The sequenced sample was PBMCs or a T cell subset sorted from them (not recorded which). This clonotype originated in a man younger than 35 who had mild COVID-19 (a few samples of this study predate the infection). Cell type and time point are not known. The gene calls are TRBV20-1 and TRBJ1-1, with 7 bases identical to TRBD1. The CDR3 DNA sequence: TGCAGGGCCGAGGGGGCGGGGGCCGAGGACACTGAAGCTTTCTTT. Translation: CRAEGAGAEDTEAFF.